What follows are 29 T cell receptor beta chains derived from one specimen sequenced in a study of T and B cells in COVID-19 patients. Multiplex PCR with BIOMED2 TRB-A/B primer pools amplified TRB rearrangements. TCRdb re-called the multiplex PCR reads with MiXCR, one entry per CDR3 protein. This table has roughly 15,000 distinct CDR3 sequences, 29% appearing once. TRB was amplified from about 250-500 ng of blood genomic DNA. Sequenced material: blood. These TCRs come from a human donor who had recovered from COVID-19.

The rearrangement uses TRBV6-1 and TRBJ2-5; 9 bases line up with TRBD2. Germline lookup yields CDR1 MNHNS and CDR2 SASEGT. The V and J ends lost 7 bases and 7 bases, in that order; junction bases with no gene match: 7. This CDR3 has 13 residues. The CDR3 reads CASNSGGRGTQYF. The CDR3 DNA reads TGTGCCAGCAATAGCGGGGGCCGGGGGACCCAGTACTTC.

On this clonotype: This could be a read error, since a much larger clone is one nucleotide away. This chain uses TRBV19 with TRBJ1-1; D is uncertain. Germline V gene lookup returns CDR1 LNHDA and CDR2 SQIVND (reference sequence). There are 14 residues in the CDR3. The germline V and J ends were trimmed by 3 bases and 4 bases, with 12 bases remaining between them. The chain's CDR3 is CASSILVVGTEAFF. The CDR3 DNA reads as TGTGCCAGTAGTATTCTGGTGGTTGGCACTGAAGCTTTCTTT.

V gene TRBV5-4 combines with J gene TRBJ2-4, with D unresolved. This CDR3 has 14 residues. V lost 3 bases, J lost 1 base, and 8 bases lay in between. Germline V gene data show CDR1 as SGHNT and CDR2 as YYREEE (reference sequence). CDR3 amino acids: CASSSDTAKNIQYF. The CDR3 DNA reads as TGTGCCAGCAGCTCCGACACGGCCAAAAACATTCAGTACTTC.

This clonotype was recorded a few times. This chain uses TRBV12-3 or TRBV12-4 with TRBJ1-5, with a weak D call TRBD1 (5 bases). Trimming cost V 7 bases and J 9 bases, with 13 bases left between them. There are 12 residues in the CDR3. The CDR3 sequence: CASNHPGRPQHF. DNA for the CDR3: TGTGCCAGCAACCACCCGGGGCGGCCCCAGCATTTT.

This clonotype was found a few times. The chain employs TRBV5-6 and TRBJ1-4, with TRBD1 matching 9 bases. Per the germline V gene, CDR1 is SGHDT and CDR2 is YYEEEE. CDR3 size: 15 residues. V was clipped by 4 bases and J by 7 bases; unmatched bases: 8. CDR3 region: CASSQPGQGSEKLFF. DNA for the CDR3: TGTGCCAGCAGCCAACCGGGACAGGGTAGTGAAAAACTGTTTTTT.

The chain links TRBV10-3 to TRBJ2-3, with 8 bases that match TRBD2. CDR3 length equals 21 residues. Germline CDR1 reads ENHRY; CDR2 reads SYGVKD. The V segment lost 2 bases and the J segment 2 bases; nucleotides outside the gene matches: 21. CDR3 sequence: CAISEPEVGRGSSGNTDTQYF. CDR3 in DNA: TGTGCCATCAGTGAGCCCGAGGTGGGCAGGGGAAGTAGCGGGAACACAGATACGCAGTATTTT.

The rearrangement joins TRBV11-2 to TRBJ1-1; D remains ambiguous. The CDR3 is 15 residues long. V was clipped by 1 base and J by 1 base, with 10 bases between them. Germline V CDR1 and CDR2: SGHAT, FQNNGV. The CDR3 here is CASSLAVARNTEAFF. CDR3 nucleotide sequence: TGTGCCAGCAGCTTAGCAGTGGCCAGGAACACTGAAGCTTTCTTT.

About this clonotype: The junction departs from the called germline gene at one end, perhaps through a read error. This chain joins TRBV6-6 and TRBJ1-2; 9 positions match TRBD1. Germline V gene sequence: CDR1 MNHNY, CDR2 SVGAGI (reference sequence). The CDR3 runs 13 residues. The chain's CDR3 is CASSGTGSYGYTF. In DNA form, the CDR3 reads TGCGCCAGCAGCGGGACAGGGAGCTATGGCTACACCTTC.

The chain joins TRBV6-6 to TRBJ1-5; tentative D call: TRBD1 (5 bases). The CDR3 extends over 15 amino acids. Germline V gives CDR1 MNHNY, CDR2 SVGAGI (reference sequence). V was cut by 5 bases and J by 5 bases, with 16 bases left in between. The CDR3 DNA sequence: TGTGCCAGCAGTAGAAGAAGAGGGGCGGATCAGCCCCAGCATTTT. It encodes CASSRRRGADQPQHF.

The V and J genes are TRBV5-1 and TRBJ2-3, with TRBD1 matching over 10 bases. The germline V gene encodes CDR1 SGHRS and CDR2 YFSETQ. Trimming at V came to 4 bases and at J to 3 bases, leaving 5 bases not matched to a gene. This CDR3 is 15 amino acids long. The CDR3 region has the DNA TGCGCCAGCAGCCTTGGGACAGGGGCTACAGATACGCAGTATTTT. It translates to CASSLGTGATDTQYF.

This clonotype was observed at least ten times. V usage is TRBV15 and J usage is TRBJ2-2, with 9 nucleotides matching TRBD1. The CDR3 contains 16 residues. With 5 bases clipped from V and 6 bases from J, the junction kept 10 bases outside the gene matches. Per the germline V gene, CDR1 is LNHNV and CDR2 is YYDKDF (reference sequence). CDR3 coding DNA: TGTGCCACCAGCGACCGGGACAGGGATATATCCGGGGAGCTGTTTTTT. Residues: CATSDRDRDISGELFF. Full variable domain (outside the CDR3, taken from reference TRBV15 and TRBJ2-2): DAMVIQNPRYQVTQFGKPVTLSCSQTLNHNVMYWYQQKSSQAPKLLFHYYDKDFNNEADTPDNFQSRRPNTSFCFLDIRSPGLGDTAMYLCATSDRDRDISGELFFGEGSRLTVL.

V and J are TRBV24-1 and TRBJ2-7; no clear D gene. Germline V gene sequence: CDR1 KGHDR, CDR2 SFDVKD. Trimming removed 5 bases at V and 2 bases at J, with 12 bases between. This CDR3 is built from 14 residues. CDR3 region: CATSVAGPPYEQYF. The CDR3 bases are TGTGCCACCAGTGTGGCAGGACCCCCCTACGAGCAGTACTTC.

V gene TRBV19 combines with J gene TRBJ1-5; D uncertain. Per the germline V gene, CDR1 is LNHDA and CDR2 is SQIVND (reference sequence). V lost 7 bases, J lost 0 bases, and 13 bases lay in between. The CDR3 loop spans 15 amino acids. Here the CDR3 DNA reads TGTGCCAGTAAGCGGGGATTCGGTAGCAATCAGCCCCAGCATTTT. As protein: CASKRGFGSNQPQHF.

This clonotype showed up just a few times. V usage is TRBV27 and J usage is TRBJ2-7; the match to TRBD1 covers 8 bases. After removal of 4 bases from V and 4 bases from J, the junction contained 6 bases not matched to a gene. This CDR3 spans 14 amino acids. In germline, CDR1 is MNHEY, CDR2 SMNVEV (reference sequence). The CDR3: CASSSTGTGYEQYF. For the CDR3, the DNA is TGTGCCAGCAGTTCCACCGGGACAGGATACGAGCAGTACTTC.

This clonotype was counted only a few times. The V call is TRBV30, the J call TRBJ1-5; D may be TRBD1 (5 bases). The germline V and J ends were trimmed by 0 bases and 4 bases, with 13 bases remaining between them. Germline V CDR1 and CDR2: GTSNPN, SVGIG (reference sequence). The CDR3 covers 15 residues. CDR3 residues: CAWSVKAGSNQPQHF. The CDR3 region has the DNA TGTGCCTGGAGTGTTAAGGCAGGGAGTAATCAGCCCCAGCATTTT.

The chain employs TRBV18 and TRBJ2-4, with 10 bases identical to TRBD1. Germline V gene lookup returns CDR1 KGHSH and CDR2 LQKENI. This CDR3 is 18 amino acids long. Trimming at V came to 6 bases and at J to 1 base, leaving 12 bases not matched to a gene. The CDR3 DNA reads TGTGCCAGCTCGGCTATTACGGACAGGGGGTTTGCCAAAAACATTCAGTACTTC. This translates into CASSAITDRGFAKNIQYF.

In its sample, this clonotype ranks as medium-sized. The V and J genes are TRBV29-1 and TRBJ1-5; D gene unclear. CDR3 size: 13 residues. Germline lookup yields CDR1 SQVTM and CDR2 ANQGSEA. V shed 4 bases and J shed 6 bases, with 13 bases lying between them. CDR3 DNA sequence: TGCAGCGTTGGATCAGGATCTGGTCAGCCCCAGCATTTT. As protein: CSVGSGSGQPQHF.

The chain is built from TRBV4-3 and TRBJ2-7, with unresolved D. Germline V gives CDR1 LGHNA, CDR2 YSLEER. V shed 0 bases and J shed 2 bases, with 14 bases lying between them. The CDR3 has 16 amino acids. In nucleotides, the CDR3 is TGCGCCAGCAGCCAAGAGCGAGGAGACACCGCCTACGAGCAGTACTTC. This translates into CASSQERGDTAYEQYF.

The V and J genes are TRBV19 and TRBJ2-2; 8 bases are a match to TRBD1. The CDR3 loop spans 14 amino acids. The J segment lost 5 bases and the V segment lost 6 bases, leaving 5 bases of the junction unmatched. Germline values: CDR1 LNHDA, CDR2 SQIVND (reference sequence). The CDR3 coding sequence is TGTGCCAGTAGGGGGACAGGTCGTACCGGGGAGCTGTTTTTT. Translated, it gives CASRGTGRTGELFF.

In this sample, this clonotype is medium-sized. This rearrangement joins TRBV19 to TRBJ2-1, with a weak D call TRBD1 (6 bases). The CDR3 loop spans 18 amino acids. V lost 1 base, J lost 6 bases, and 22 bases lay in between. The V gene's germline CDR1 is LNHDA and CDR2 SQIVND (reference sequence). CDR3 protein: CASSIGIYTGLGVNEQFF. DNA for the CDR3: TGTGCCAGTAGTATAGGAATTTATACAGGGCTGGGTGTCAATGAGCAGTTCTTC.

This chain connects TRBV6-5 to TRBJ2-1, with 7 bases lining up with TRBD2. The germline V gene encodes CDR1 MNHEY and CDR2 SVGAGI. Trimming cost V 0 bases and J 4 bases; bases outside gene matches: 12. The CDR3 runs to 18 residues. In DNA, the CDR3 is TGTGCCAGCAGTTACTCTTTAAGCGATGGGGGGGTATACAATGAGCAGTTCTTC. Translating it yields CASSYSLSDGGVYNEQFF.

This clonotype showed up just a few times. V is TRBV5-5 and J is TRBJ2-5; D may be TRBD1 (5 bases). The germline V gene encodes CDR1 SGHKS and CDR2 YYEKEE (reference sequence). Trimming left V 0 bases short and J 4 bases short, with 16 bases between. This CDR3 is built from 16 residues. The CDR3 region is CASSLEGHSRLETQYF. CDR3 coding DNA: TGTGCCAGCAGCTTGGAGGGGCACAGCCGACTAGAGACCCAGTACTTC.

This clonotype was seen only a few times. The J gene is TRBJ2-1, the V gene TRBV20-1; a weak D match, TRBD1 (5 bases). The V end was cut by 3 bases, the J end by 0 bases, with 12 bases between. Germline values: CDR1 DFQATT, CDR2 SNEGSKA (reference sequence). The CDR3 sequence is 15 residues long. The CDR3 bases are TGCAGTGCTAGGAAGGCAGGGCTCTCCTACAATGAGCAGTTCTTC. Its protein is CSARKAGLSYNEQFF.

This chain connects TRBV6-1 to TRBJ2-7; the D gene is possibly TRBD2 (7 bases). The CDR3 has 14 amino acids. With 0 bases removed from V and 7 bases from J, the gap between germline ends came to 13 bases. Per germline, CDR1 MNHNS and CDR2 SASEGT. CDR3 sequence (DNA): TGTGCCAGCAGTGAAGCGGGGGGGCCGCGGGAGCAGTACTTC. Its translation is CASSEAGGPREQYF.

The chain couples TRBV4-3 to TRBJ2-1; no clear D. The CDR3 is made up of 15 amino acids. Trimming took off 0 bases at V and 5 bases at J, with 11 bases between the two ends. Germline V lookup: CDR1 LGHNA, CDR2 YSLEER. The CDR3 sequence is CASSQDIGDNNEQFF. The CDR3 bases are TGCGCCAGCAGCCAAGATATTGGAGACAACAATGAGCAGTTCTTC.

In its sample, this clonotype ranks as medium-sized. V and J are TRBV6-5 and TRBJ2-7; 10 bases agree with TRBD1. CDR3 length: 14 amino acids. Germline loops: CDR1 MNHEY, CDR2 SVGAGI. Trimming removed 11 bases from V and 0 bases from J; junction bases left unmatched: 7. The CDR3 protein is CAAGRDRGSYEQYF. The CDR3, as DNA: TGTGCCGCCGGCCGGGACAGGGGCTCCTACGAGCAGTACTTC.

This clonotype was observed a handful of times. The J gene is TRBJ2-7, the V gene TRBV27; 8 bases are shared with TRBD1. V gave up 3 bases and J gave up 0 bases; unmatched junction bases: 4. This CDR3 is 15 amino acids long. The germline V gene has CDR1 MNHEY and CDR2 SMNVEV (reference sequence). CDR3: CASSLRTGSSYEQYF. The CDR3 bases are TGTGCCAGCAGTTTGAGGACAGGGAGCTCCTACGAGCAGTACTTC.

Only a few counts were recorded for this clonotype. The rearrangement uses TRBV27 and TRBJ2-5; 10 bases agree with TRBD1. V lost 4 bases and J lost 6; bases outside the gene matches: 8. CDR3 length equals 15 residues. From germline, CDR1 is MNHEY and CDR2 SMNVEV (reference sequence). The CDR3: CASSSSGQGRKTQYF. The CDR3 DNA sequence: TGTGCCAGCAGTTCCTCGGGACAGGGGAGGAAGACCCAGTACTTC.

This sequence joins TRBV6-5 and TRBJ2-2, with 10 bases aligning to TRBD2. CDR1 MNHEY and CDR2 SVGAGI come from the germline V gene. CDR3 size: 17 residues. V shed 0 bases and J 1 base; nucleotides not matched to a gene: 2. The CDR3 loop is CASSYSIAGGNTGELFF. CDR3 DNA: TGTGCCAGCAGTTACTCGATAGCGGGAGGGAACACCGGGGAGCTGTTTTTT.